One sample yielded the 25 T cell receptor beta chains listed below, sequenced in a study of shared clonotypes between healthy human individuals (dated by TCRdb to 2020 to 2021). The method was the immunoSEQ multiplex PCR assay. Entries here come from immuneACCESS through TCRdb and include only in-frame sequences with V and J called. Some clones fail to appear in such tables; in the studies checked, an unresolved V gene covers under half of the shortfall, and the cause of the remainder is unknown. A total of approximately 470,000 clones appear in this sample, approximately 78% of them only once. Clones ranked in the top ten supply 12% of the sample. Sequenced: PBMCs. The origin of the receptors is a woman in her forties in good health. Some clones in this sample may be carry-over from other donors' samples.

The genes are TRBV5-1 and TRBJ2-7; TRBD1 matches at 9 bases. The CDR3 is made up of 16 amino acids. J was trimmed by 0 bases and V by 0 bases; bases with no gene match: 4. Germline lookup yields CDR1 SGHRS and CDR2 YFSETQ. The CDR3 DNA follows: TGCGCCAGCAGCTTGGCGGGACAGGGTGTCTCCTACGAGCAGTACTTC. The encoded protein is CASSLAGQGVSYEQYF.

The V gene is TRBV11-2, the J gene TRBJ1-4, with 7 nucleotides matching TRBD1. Per germline, CDR1 SGHAT and CDR2 FQNNGV. Losses at the gene ends were 4 bases for V and 8 bases for J; bases not matched to a gene: 13. The CDR3 spans 16 residues. As DNA, the CDR3 is TGTGCCAGCAGCTCAAATCGACAGGGACGGGAAGAAAAACTGTTTTTT. This translates into CASSSNRQGREEKLFF. Based on the CDR3 plus reference TRBV11-2 and TRBJ1-4, the full variable domain is EAGVAQSPRYKIIEKRQSVAFWCNPISGHATLYWYQQILGQGPKLLIQFQNNGVVDDSQLPKDRFSAERLKGVDSTLKIQPAKLEDSAVYLCASSSNRQGREEKLFFGSGTQLSVL.

V usage is TRBV19 and J usage is TRBJ2-2; D could derive from TRBD1 or TRBD2 (6 bases each). V was cut by 10 bases and J by 3 bases, with 24 bases left in between. This CDR3 is 17 amino acids long. The germline gives CDR1 LNHDA, CDR2 SQIVND (reference sequence). CDR3 sequence reads: CATLGGEQQGHTGELFF. The CDR3 coding sequence is TGTGCCACCCTTGGCGGGGAACAACAGGGACACACCGGGGAGCTGTTTTTT.

The chain recombines TRBV9 with TRBJ1-2; possible D gene TRBD1, 5 bases. V was pared by 2 bases and J by 2 bases, with 16 bases between. Germline CDR1 reads SGDLS; CDR2 reads YYNGEE. The CDR3 is 16 amino acids. CDR3 in DNA: TGTGCCAGCAGCGTGTCCTCGGTTGCAGGGAACTATGGCTACACCTTC. This sequence encodes CASSVSSVAGNYGYTF.

About this clone itself: This probably arose from a read error, given a far larger clone one base away. Other DNA variants within this sample encode the same CDR3. V is TRBV7-7 and J is TRBJ2-5; D gene uncertain. V lost 1 base and J 1 base, leaving 4 bases between the germline ends. The CDR3 has 13 amino acids. Germline CDR1 is SSHAT and CDR2 is FNYEAQ (reference sequence). The CDR3 here is CASSLDSQETQYF. CDR3 in DNA: TGTGCCAGCAGCTTAGACAGCCAAGAGACCCAGTACTTC.

The CDR3 DNA sequence: TGTGCCAGCAGCTTAGACCTTGGTGTAGGGGGAAACACCATATATTTT. As protein: CASSLDLGVGGNTIYF. The J gene is TRBJ1-3, the V gene TRBV13, with no clear D. Trimming removed 1 base at V and 4 bases at J, with 14 bases between. This CDR3 has 16 amino acids. CDR1 is PRHDT, CDR2 FYEKMQ, per germline (reference sequence).

The chain carries TRBV7-2 and TRBJ2-7; 14 bases map to TRBD2. Per germline, CDR1 SGHTA and CDR2 FQGNSA. This CDR3 region has 18 residues. The trim removed 5 bases at V and 5 bases at J, leaving 14 bases unmatched. CDR3 DNA: TGTGCCAGCAGCACCCGCACCGGGACTAGCGGGAGTTTGGACGAGCAGTACTTC. Its protein product is CASSTRTGTSGSLDEQYF. Drawing the rest from reference TRBV7-2 and TRBJ2-7, the complete variable domain is GAGVSQSPSNKVTEKGKDVELRCDPISGHTALYWYRQSLGQGLEFLIYFQGNSAPDKSGLPSDRFSAERTGGSVSTLTIQRTQQEDSAVYLCASSTRTGTSGSLDEQYFGPGTRLTVT.

The chain employs TRBV4-1 and TRBJ1-1, with 7 bases aligning to TRBD1. The CDR3 runs 19 residues. The V and J ends lost 0 bases and 1 base, in that order; junction bases with no gene match: 14. Looked up from germline, CDR1 is MGHRA and CDR2 is YSYEKL. The CDR3 sequence is CASSQEETGWLRTNTEAFF. The CDR3 DNA follows: TGCGCCAGCAGCCAAGAGGAGACAGGGTGGTTAAGGACGAACACTGAAGCTTTCTTT.

The chain has TRBV7-9 and TRBJ2-3, with no clear D. Germline V gene sequence: CDR1 SEHNR, CDR2 FQNEAQ (reference sequence). V was pared by 1 base and J by 4 bases, with 3 bases between. The CDR3 runs 12 residues. CDR3 in DNA: TGTGCCAGCAGCTTAGGGGCAGATACGCAGTATTTT. As protein: CASSLGADTQYF.

The rearrangement joins TRBV2 to TRBJ2-7; the D is unclear. V gave up 0 bases and J gave up 3 bases, with 9 bases separating them. The CDR3 spans 14 residues. CDR1 is SNHLY and CDR2 is FYNNEI in the germline V gene. CDR3 sequence reads: CASSEAWLIYEQYF. The CDR3 region has the DNA TGTGCCAGCAGTGAAGCGTGGTTGATCTACGAGCAGTACTTC.

This chain uses TRBV28 with TRBJ2-7, with 11 bases fitting TRBD2. The V and J ends lost 5 bases and 0 bases, in that order; junction bases with no gene match: 15. The germline gives CDR1 MDHEN, CDR2 SYDVKM. The CDR3 sequence is 19 residues long. CDR3: CASSAGLAGLLTSSYEQYF. The CDR3 nucleotides are TGTGCCAGCAGTGCTGGACTAGCGGGCTTATTAACGAGCTCCTACGAGCAGTACTTC.

V is TRBV10-3 and J is TRBJ1-2; D is uncertain. Looked up from germline, CDR1 is ENHRY and CDR2 is SYGVKD. The ends were cut back, 2 bases at V and 4 bases at J, with 8 bases in the middle. The CDR3 has 13 amino acids. The CDR3 nucleotides read TGTGCCATCAGTGAGGACGGGTCCTATGGCTACACCTTC. Protein product: CAISEDGSYGYTF.

This rearrangement joins TRBV11-3 to TRBJ2-7; the match to TRBD1 covers 7 bases. The CDR3 is 13 residues long. V was pared by 8 bases and J by 0 bases, with 4 bases of the junction left unmatched. Germline V gene data show CDR1 as SGHNT and CDR2 as YENEEA. CDR3 DNA: TGTGCCAGCGCTCGACAGGGCTCCTACGAGCAGTACTTC. Its protein product is CASARQGSYEQYF. The whole variable domain, filled in from reference TRBV11-3 and TRBJ2-7, reads EAGVVQSPRYKIIEKKQPVAFWCNPISGHNTLYWYLQNLGQGPELLIRYENEEAVDDSQLPKDRFSAERLKGVDSTLKIQPAELGDSAVYLCASARQGSYEQYFGPGTRLTVT.

This clone was picked up many times. The chain links TRBV9 to TRBJ2-7, with 9 bases matching TRBD2. Trimming at V came to 4 bases and at J to 5 bases, leaving 10 bases not matched to a gene. Germline V gene data show CDR1 as SGDLS and CDR2 as YYNGEE. The CDR3 is 15 amino acids. CDR3 nucleotides: TGTGCCAGCAGCCCCCGGTTTAGCGGGAGCGACGAGCAGTACTTC. Encoded protein: CASSPRFSGSDEQYF.

The chain carries TRBV6-6 and TRBJ2-3; 8 positions agree with TRBD2. V lost 1 base and J lost 1; bases outside the gene matches: 4. The length of the CDR3 is 16 residues. Germline assignment: CDR1 MNHNY and CDR2 SVGAGI (reference sequence). CDR3 region: CASSYFPSGRTDTQYF. Here the CDR3 DNA reads TGTGCCAGCAGTTACTTCCCTAGCGGGCGCACAGATACGCAGTATTTT.

This clone was seen a single time. The chain employs TRBV6-1 and TRBJ2-5, with D possibly being TRBD2 (6 bases). Trimming took off 2 bases at V and 2 bases at J, with 12 bases between the two ends. There are 15 residues in the CDR3. The germline gives CDR1 MNHNS, CDR2 SASEGT. In DNA form, the CDR3 reads TGTGCCAGCAGTGAATCGGTGGGGGGTCAAGAGACCCAGTACTTC. It encodes CASSESVGGQETQYF.

V gene TRBV29-1 combines with J gene TRBJ1-1; a weak D match, TRBD1 (6 bases). Germline CDR1 is SQVTM and CDR2 is ANQGSEA. CDR3 size: 12 residues. V was trimmed by 5 bases and J by 8 bases, leaving 15 bases between them. The CDR3 protein is CSVPQGPLEAFF. The DNA for the CDR3 is TGCAGCGTTCCACAGGGACCGTTGGAAGCTTTCTTT.

The chain links TRBV5-1 to TRBJ2-1; TRBD1 might be the D (6 bases). The CDR3 runs to 16 residues. V was pared by 4 bases and J by 7 bases, with 21 bases between. CDR1 and CDR2 from the germline V gene are SGHRS and YFSETQ. The CDR3 nucleotides are TGCGCCAGCAGCCAAGGGACATTCGGGGTCGCTAATGAGCAGTTCTTC. Its translation is CASSQGTFGVANEQFF.

The J gene is TRBJ2-1, the V gene TRBV18; the match to TRBD2 covers 13 bases. V lost 6 bases to trimming and J lost 8 bases; unmatched junction nucleotides: 4. The CDR3 has 14 residues. Germline CDR1 and CDR2: KGHSH and LQKENI. CDR3 in amino acids: CASSTGTSGDEQFF. The CDR3 bases are TGTGCCAGCTCGACCGGGACTAGCGGGGATGAGCAGTTCTTC.

The rearrangement links TRBV4-2 to TRBJ2-7; TRBD2 matches at 10 bases. Germline CDR1 and CDR2: LGHNA and YNFKEQ. The CDR3 contains 16 residues. With V trimmed by 3 bases and J by 2 bases, 7 bases remained unmatched. The CDR3 protein is CASSQALAGVPYEQYF. The DNA for the CDR3 is TGTGCCAGCAGCCAGGCTCTAGCGGGAGTCCCCTACGAGCAGTACTTC.

The CDR3 nucleotides read TGCAGCGTTGAAGAAACGCCAGGGGGCCATGAGCAGTTCTTC. It specifies CSVEETPGGHEQFF. The rearrangement joins TRBV29-1 to TRBJ2-1; 8 positions match TRBD1. Germline V gene sequence: CDR1 SQVTM, CDR2 ANQGSEA. CDR3 length equals 14 residues. With V trimmed by 0 bases and J by 8 bases, 6 bases remained unmatched.

Only one count was recorded for this clone. The rearrangement joins TRBV7-9 to TRBJ2-7, with D unclear. The CDR3 runs 12 residues. Germline CDR1 is SEHNR and CDR2 is FQNEAQ (reference sequence). Between the trimmed V and J ends, which lost 5 bases and 4 bases, there was a span of 9 bases. Here the CDR3 reads CASSPQAYEQYF. Here the CDR3 DNA reads TGTGCCAGCAGCCCCCAAGCATACGAGCAGTACTTC.

V and J are TRBV28 and TRBJ2-3, with a tentative D call TRBD2 (6 bases). V dropped 3 bases and J dropped 4 bases, with 14 bases sitting between them. CDR1 and CDR2 from the germline V gene are MDHEN and SYDVKM. The CDR3 runs to 15 residues. The CDR3 loop reads CASSFGGIRADTQYF. CDR3 nucleotides: TGTGCCAGCAGTTTTGGCGGGATTCGCGCAGATACGCAGTATTTT.

This clone came up once. This chain's CDR3 is CASSLRRAGANVLTF. As DNA, the CDR3 is TGTGCCAGCAGCTTACGACGGGCTGGGGCCAACGTCCTGACTTTC. The rearrangement joins TRBV7-9 to TRBJ2-6; D is unresolved. CDR3 size: 15 residues. Germline V gene data show CDR1 as SEHNR and CDR2 as FQNEAQ (reference sequence). The V and J ends lost 2 bases and 2 bases respectively, with 7 bases between them.

The chain combines TRBV7-8 with TRBJ2-7; D is perhaps TRBD1 (6 bases). V lost 4 bases to trimming and J lost 6 bases, with 13 bases between them. The CDR3 extends over 13 amino acids. Per the germline V gene, CDR1 is SGHVS and CDR2 is FQNEAQ. This CDR3 reads CASSSTGQSEQYF. The CDR3 DNA follows: TGTGCCAGCAGCTCCACAGGGCAGTCCGAGCAGTACTTC. Combining the CDR3 with reference TRBV7-8 and TRBJ2-7 gives the whole variable domain GAGVSQSPRYKVAKRGQDVALRCDPISGHVSLFWYQQALGQGPEFLTYFQNEAQLDKSGLPSDRFFAERPEGSVSTLKIQRTQQEDSAVYLCASSSTGQSEQYFGPGTRLTVT.